The sequence of this T cell receptor beta chain was determined in a study of T cell repertoires in cytomegalovirus infection. Turning to the study itself: Both a matching HLA type and CMV infection were indicated by public TCR beta signatures. Notes on the study in general: Using cumulative public TCR beta family frequency, the authors identified those who carried CMV together with the relevant HLA. What dominated the ex vivo response were HLA-C-restricted CMV-specific TCR beta clonotypes.

Trimming removed 3 bases from V and 2 bases from J, with 7 bases in between. CDR1 and CDR2 from the germline V gene are SGHTA and FQGNSA. There are 14 residues in the CDR3. TCRdb called the reads again in MiXCR, with one record for every CDR3 protein. The sample lists about 300,000 distinct CDR3 sequences, about 23% occurring once. Many counts were recorded for this clonotype. Its antigen is unknown. The source material was PBMCs. The J gene is TRBJ2-2, the V gene TRBV7-2; D unresolved. The sequence was obtained from a human donor in good health (CMV status not recorded). Some clones in this sample may be carry-over from other donors' samples. The CDR3: CASSFSINTGELFF. DNA of the CDR3: TGTGCCAGCAGCTTTTCCATAAACACCGGGGAGCTGTTTTTT.